The 12 T cell receptor beta chains reported below all come from one sample, sequenced in a study of blood T cell repertoires in COVID-19. Some clones are missing from TCRdb's copy, which holds only in-frame ones; the method was immunoSEQ multiplex PCR. The sample has 190,000 or so clones, 87% seen once; the top ten hold approximately 6.2%. Sequencing input: peripheral blood. These receptors came from a man aged 55 to 70 who had recovered from COVID-19.

This chain joins TRBV3-1 (or the pseudogene TRBV3-2) and TRBJ2-1, with TRBD2 identical over 10 bases. Germline V gene data show CDR1 as LGHDT and CDR2 as YNNKEL (reference sequence). The CDR3 totals 16 residues. Trimming cost V 2 bases and J 5 bases; bases outside gene matches: 6. The CDR3 bases are TGTGCCAGCAGCCAACTCGGGACTAGCGCAAACAATGAGCAGTTCTTC. Translating it yields CASSQLGTSANNEQFF.

The V and J genes are TRBV7-9 and TRBJ2-7, with a tentative D call TRBD2 (6 bases). CDR3 length: 13 residues. The germline CDR1 and CDR2 sequences are SEHNR and FQNEAQ (reference sequence). V was cut by 2 bases and J by 6 bases, with 11 bases left in between. The CDR3 region has the DNA TGTGCCAGCAGCTTAATAGGAGGGATCGAGCAGTACTTC. This codes for CASSLIGGIEQYF. The whole variable domain, filled in from reference TRBV7-9 and TRBJ2-7, reads DTGVSQNPRHKITKRGQNVTFRCDPISEHNRLYWYRQTLGQGPEFLTYFQNEAQLEKSRLLSDRFSAERPKGSFSTLEIQRTEQGDSAMYLCASSLIGGIEQYFGPGTRLTVT.

The J gene is TRBJ2-3, the V gene TRBV7-8; possible D gene TRBD1, 6 bases. The CDR3 sequence is 18 residues long. V dropped 3 bases and J dropped 6 bases, with 25 bases sitting between them. CDR1 and CDR2 from the germline V gene are SGHVS and FQNEAQ. Here the CDR3 DNA reads TGTGCCAGCAGCTTGGGGGTTGGGGGCGGTTCGTCCGTCGATACGCAGTATTTT. Residues: CASSLGVGGGSSVDTQYF.

The chain carries TRBV5-5 and TRBJ1-1; 8 nucleotides line up with TRBD1. CDR1 is SGHKS, CDR2 YYEKEE, per germline (reference sequence). J gave up 1 base and V 3 bases, and 11 bases lay outside the gene matches. The CDR3 length is 17 residues. The chain's CDR3 is CASSSVPGQVPNTEAFF. The DNA for the CDR3 is TGTGCCAGCAGCTCCGTCCCGGGACAGGTACCGAACACTGAAGCTTTCTTT. Looking up the rest from reference TRBV5-5 and TRBJ1-1 gives the full variable domain: DAGVTQSPTHLIKTRGQQVTLRCSPISGHKSVSWYQQVLGQGPQFIFQYYEKEERGRGNFPDRFSARQFPNYSSELNVNALLLGDSALYLCASSSVPGQVPNTEAFFGQGTRLTVV.

In nucleotides, the CDR3 is TGTGCCAGCAGGGTAGGGGGGGACGGAAACACCATATATTTT. It specifies CASRVGGDGNTIYF. This sequence joins TRBV28 and TRBJ1-3, with a tentative D call TRBD1 (6 bases). Germline V lookup: CDR1 MDHEN, CDR2 SYDVKM. Trimming removed 6 bases at V and 4 bases at J, with 13 bases between. The CDR3 is 14 residues long.

The genes are TRBV3-1 (or the pseudogene TRBV3-2) and TRBJ1-2; the match to TRBD1 covers 10 bases. This CDR3 has 14 amino acids. The ends lost 1 base at V and 8 bases at J; junction bases unmatched: 4. Germline V gene data show CDR1 as LGHDT and CDR2 as YNNKEL (reference sequence). This CDR3 is CASSQAGTGEGYTF. In DNA, the CDR3 is TGTGCCAGCAGCCAAGCCGGGACAGGGGAGGGCTACACCTTC.

With respect to this clone: Additional DNA sequences in this sample encode the identical CDR3. The chain uses TRBV5-1 and TRBJ2-5; the D gene is possibly TRBD2 (6 bases). Germline assignment: CDR1 SGHRS and CDR2 YFSETQ. With 2 bases removed from V and 4 bases from J, the gap between germline ends came to 9 bases. CDR3 length: 13 residues. CDR3 DNA: TGCGCCAGCAGCTTCCAGGGAGGAGAGACCCAGTACTTC. As protein: CASSFQGGETQYF.

The chain uses TRBV3-1 (or the pseudogene TRBV3-2) and TRBJ2-7; TRBD2 might be the D (5 bases). Trimming stripped 1 base from V and 7 bases from J, with 14 bases between. The CDR3 spans 14 residues. CDR1 is LGHDT and CDR2 is YNNKEL in the germline V gene (reference sequence). The CDR3 loop is CASSQVGLFGEQYF. DNA of the CDR3: TGTGCCAGCAGCCAAGTAGGACTCTTTGGGGAGCAGTACTTC.

This chain's CDR3 is CASSEPGEFPNVLTF. For the CDR3, the DNA is TGTGCCAGCAGTGAGCCAGGGGAGTTTCCCAACGTCCTGACTTTC. The V call is TRBV25-1, the J call TRBJ2-6, with a possible D match to TRBD1 (6 bases). Trimming shortened V by 3 bases and J by 8 bases, and 14 bases separated the two germline ends. This CDR3 has 15 amino acids. In germline, CDR1 is MGHDK, CDR2 SYGVNS.

The chain employs TRBV3-1 (or the pseudogene TRBV3-2) and TRBJ1-6, with D possibly being TRBD1 (5 bases). Germline assignment: CDR1 LGHDT and CDR2 YNNKEL (reference sequence). This CDR3 comprises 16 residues. Trimming cost V 3 bases and J 3 bases, with 12 bases left between them. In DNA, the CDR3 is TGTGCCAGCAGCCAGGGGGGAATTAACTATAATTCACCCCTCCACTTT. Protein sequence: CASSQGGINYNSPLHF.

Only one count was recorded for this clone. CDR3: CASSPGGTEAFF. DNA for the CDR3: TGCGCCAGCAGCCCAGGGGGCACTGAAGCTTTCTTT. The chain recombines TRBV5-1 with TRBJ1-1; TRBD1 matches at 7 bases. V was clipped by 4 bases and J by 4 bases; unmatched bases: 1. The germline gives CDR1 SGHRS, CDR2 YFSETQ. This CDR3 spans 12 amino acids.

This chain connects TRBV18 to TRBJ2-3; no clear D. V shed 0 bases and J shed 6 bases, with 4 bases lying between them. The CDR3 loop spans 12 amino acids. Germline assignment: CDR1 KGHSH and CDR2 LQKENI. Written as DNA, the CDR3 is TGTGCCAGCTCACCACCGCGCGATACGCAGTATTTT. It specifies CASSPPRDTQYF.